This TCR beta chain comes out of a study of blood T cells in healthy people across ages. Overall study results and limits: Whereas aged donors had fewer naive CD4+ cells, long-lived donors had more of them and higher diversity.

This CDR3 is 15 amino acids long. V dropped 6 bases and J dropped 9; count of bases not matched to a gene: 10. Germline V gene data show CDR1 as MNHNY and CDR2 as SVGAGI (reference sequence). Peripheral blood was drawn, approximately 10 milliliters per donor. With a J-beta primer mix and a sample-barcoded 5' primer, a second PCR ran 7 to 11 cycles. TCRdb recomputed calls from the 5' RACE reads with MiXCR, one row per CDR3 protein. The table has 540,000 or so distinct CDR3 sequences, 40% to 55% seen once. This clonotype was seen more than once but under ten times. Its antigen is as yet unknown. What was sequenced was blood. This clonotype was sampled from a man older than 75 in good health. V usage is TRBV6-6 and J usage is TRBJ2-1; TRBD2 aligns across 11 bases. CDR3 coding DNA: TGTGCCAGCAGCCTAGCGGGGGGACGCGGGGTTGAGCAGTTCTTC. Translated, it gives CASSLAGGRGVEQFF.